Here is one T cell receptor (beta chain) with its context. It is likely a read error: a sequence one base away is far more abundant. The data were obtained in a study of regulatory T cells in long-lasting Graves disease. Time point specified: persistent/refractory GD, antithyroid drugs over 5 years with positive TRAb. Following extraction of RNA from PBMCs, that RNA was used to make the TCR library. Through Arm-PCR of CDR3 regions and iRepertoire HTBI primers, TCR beta libraries were built. TCRdb used MiXCR to reprocess the multiplex PCR reads, holding one entry per CDR3 protein. This sample has 600,000 to 850,000 distinct CDR3 sequences; about 30% occur once, and the top ten carry 35% to 55%. The germline V gene encodes CDR1 SGHAT and CDR2 FQNNGV. This CDR3 is built from 14 residues.

This TCR derives from a female donor with Graves disease. V usage is TRBV11-2 and J usage is TRBJ1-2; D might be TRBD1 (5 bases). The sequences come from peripheral blood mononuclear cells (PBMCs), collected when the disease was refractory, from a patient treated with antithyroid drugs. The CDR3 DNA reads TGTGCCAGCAGCTTAGCGGCAGGGCTGCATGGCTACGCCTTC. Protein sequence: CASSLAAGLHGYAF.